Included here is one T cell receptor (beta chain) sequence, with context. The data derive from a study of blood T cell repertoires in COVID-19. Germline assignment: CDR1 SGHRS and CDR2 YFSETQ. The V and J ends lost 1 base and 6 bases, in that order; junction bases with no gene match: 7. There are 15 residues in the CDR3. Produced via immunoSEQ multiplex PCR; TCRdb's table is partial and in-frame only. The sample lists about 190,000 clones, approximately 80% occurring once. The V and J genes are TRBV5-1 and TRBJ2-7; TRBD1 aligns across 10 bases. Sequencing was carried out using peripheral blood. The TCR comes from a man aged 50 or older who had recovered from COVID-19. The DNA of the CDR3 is TGCGCCAGCAGCTTGACCGGGACAGGGGCGTCCGAGCAGTACTTC. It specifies CASSLTGTGASEQYF.